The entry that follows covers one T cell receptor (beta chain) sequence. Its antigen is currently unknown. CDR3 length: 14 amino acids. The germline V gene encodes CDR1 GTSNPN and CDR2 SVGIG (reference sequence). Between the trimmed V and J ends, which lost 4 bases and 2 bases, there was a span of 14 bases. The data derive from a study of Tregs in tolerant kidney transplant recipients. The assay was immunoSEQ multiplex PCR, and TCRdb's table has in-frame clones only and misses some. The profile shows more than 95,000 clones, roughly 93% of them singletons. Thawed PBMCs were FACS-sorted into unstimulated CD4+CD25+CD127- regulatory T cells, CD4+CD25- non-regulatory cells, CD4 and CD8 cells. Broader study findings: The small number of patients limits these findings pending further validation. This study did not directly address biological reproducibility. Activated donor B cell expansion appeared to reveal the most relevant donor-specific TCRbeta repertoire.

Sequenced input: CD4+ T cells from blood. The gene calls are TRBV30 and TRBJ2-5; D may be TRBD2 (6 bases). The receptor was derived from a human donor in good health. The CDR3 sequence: CAWNRPGRQETQYF. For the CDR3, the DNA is TGTGCCTGGAACCGGCCAGGGAGGCAAGAGACCCAGTACTTC.